The 20 T cell receptor beta chains below come from one sample, sequenced in a study of T cell changes during pregnancy in multiple sclerosis. Measured with immunoSEQ multiplex PCR; TCRdb has only the in-frame clones, and not every one. This table has tens of thousands of clones, over 85% appearing once. This specimen was peripheral blood, taken in the first trimester of pregnancy. These receptors originate from a female donor in good health, enrolled as a control in a pregnancy study.

The gene calls are TRBV28 and TRBJ1-2; D unclear. V was trimmed by 6 bases and J by 5 bases, leaving 10 bases between them. From germline, CDR1 is MDHEN and CDR2 SYDVKM. There are 12 residues in the CDR3. CDR3 sequence reads: CASSPRVYGYTF. The CDR3 bases are TGTGCCAGCAGCCCTAGAGTGTATGGCTACACCTTC.

This chain links TRBV6-5 with TRBJ1-3; D gene ambiguous. CDR3 length equals 11 residues. Germline assignment: CDR1 MNHEY and CDR2 SVGAGI. Trimming took off 7 bases at V and 2 bases at J, with 3 bases between the two ends. The CDR3 here is CASTAGNTIYF. CDR3 sequence (DNA): TGTGCCAGCACCGCTGGAAACACCATATATTTT.

The gene calls are TRBV5-4 and TRBJ2-7, with D hard to call. The CDR3 totals 13 residues. The V and J ends lost 1 base and 3 bases respectively, with 8 bases between them. Germline-derived CDR1 and CDR2 are SGHNT and YYREEE (reference sequence). This CDR3 is CASSLTPNYEQYF. CDR3 nucleotides: TGTGCCAGCAGCTTGACTCCGAACTACGAGCAGTACTTC.

The gene calls are TRBV28 and TRBJ2-7; 7 nucleotides match TRBD1. Germline V gene sequence: CDR1 MDHEN, CDR2 SYDVKM. Trimming cost V 2 bases and J 4 bases; bases outside gene matches: 20. CDR3 length: 19 residues. CDR3: CASSLPGTATIGPSYEQYF. The CDR3 DNA is TGTGCCAGCAGTTTACCCGGGACAGCGACGATAGGCCCGTCTTACGAGCAGTACTTC.

This chain joins TRBV7-2 and TRBJ2-2; 8 bases align to TRBD1. The germline V gene encodes CDR1 SGHTA and CDR2 FQGNSA. V shed 0 bases, J shed 9 bases, and the junction held 6 bases outside the gene matches. CDR3 length: 15 residues. The DNA of the CDR3 is TGTGCCAGCAGCTTAGCTGGACAGGGTTCGAGGGAGCTGTTTTTT. Translating it yields CASSLAGQGSRELFF.

The chain recombines TRBV19 with TRBJ1-1, with D possibly matching TRBD1 (6 bases). Between the trimmed V and J ends, which lost 6 bases and 1 base, there was a span of 18 bases. The CDR3 is 16 residues long. The germline CDR1 and CDR2 sequences are LNHDA and SQIVND (reference sequence). CDR3 nucleotides: TGTGCCAGTAGCCGGGCGGCAGGGGTTCGGAACACTGAAGCTTTCTTT. Its translation is CASSRAAGVRNTEAFF.

This clone was picked up one time. Written as DNA, the CDR3 is TGTGCCAGCAGCTTAGCCGGGGGGGCCCCTGAAGCTTTCTTT. It yields the protein CASSLAGGAPEAFF. The chain combines TRBV7-9 with TRBJ1-1, with D possibly being TRBD1 (6 bases). CDR1 and CDR2 (germline): SEHNR, FQNEAQ (reference sequence). V lost 0 bases, J lost 6 bases, and 11 bases lay in between. The CDR3 is 14 amino acids.

This clone was detected once. The genes are TRBV27 and TRBJ2-1; D is unresolved. The CDR3 is made up of 14 amino acids. Germline CDR1 MNHEY, CDR2 SMNVEV (reference sequence). Trimming removed 7 bases at V and 8 bases at J, with 18 bases between. The CDR3 sequence: CASTSAGSTDEQFF. DNA for the CDR3: TGTGCCAGCACGTCAGCAGGTTCTACCGATGAGCAGTTCTTC.

The J gene is TRBJ2-2, the V gene TRBV6-1, with TRBD1 matching 7 bases. The CDR3 covers 16 residues. CDR1 and CDR2 (germline): MNHNS, SASEGT. V gave up 4 bases and J gave up 5 bases; unmatched junction bases: 10. CDR3 residues: CASSALWTGRTGELFF. The CDR3 DNA reads TGTGCCAGCAGTGCCCTATGGACAGGTAGAACCGGGGAGCTGTTTTTT.

This chain joins TRBV15 and TRBJ2-3; D perhaps matches TRBD1 (7 bases). Germline V CDR1 and CDR2: LNHNV, YYDKDF (reference sequence). V lost 0 bases and J 6 bases, leaving 13 bases between the germline ends. This CDR3 is 15 amino acids long. For the CDR3, the DNA is TGTGCCACCAGCAGAGATAAACAGGGGAGGGATACGCAGTATTTT. It is translated as CATSRDKQGRDTQYF.

This chain joins TRBV30 and TRBJ2-2, with a tentative D call TRBD2 (6 bases). Per germline, CDR1 GTSNPN and CDR2 SVGIG (reference sequence). CDR3 length: 16 residues. The V end was cut by 4 bases, the J end by 4 bases, with 19 bases between. The CDR3: CAWTPRGYSGTGELFF. The DNA for the CDR3 is TGTGCCTGGACCCCTCGGGGGTACTCGGGCACCGGGGAGCTGTTTTTT.

J is TRBJ2-7 and V is TRBV28; TRBD2 agrees at 8 bases. Trimming cost V 2 bases and J 3 bases; bases outside gene matches: 3. This CDR3 comprises 14 residues. The germline gives CDR1 MDHEN, CDR2 SYDVKM. The CDR3 sequence is CASSLVGRDYEQYF. CDR3 coding DNA: TGTGCCAGCAGTTTAGTCGGGAGGGACTACGAGCAGTACTTC.

The chain is built from TRBV6-1 and TRBJ1-5; 7 nucleotides agree with TRBD1. The germline V gene encodes CDR1 MNHNS and CDR2 SASEGT. Losses at the gene ends were 6 bases for V and 3 bases for J; bases not matched to a gene: 2. This CDR3 has 13 amino acids. The CDR3 bases are TGTGCCAGCAGGACAGGGAACAATCAGCCCCAGCATTTT. Its protein product is CASRTGNNQPQHF.

The genes are TRBV18 and TRBJ2-7; TRBD2 agrees at 7 bases. The CDR3 contains 15 residues. Germline V gives CDR1 KGHSH, CDR2 LQKENI. V was pared by 2 bases and J by 2 bases, with 6 bases of the junction left unmatched. The CDR3 protein is CASSPGRGSPYEQYF. The CDR3 DNA reads as TGTGCCAGCTCACCAGGGAGGGGTTCCCCCTACGAGCAGTACTTC. Full variable domain (remainder filled in from reference TRBV18 and TRBJ2-7): NAGVMQNPRHLVRRRGQEARLRCSPMKGHSHVYWYRQLPEEGLKFMVYLQKENIIDESGMPKERFSAEFPKEGPSILRIQQVVRGDSAAYFCASSPGRGSPYEQYFGPGTRLTVT.

The chain recombines TRBV19 with TRBJ2-2; D is undetermined. Trimming took off 7 bases at V and 1 base at J, with 7 bases between the two ends. CDR1 LNHDA and CDR2 SQIVND come from the germline V gene (reference sequence). CDR3 length equals 13 residues. CDR3 residues: CASTSRNTGELFF. The CDR3, as DNA: TGTGCCAGTACATCGAGGAACACCGGGGAGCTGTTTTTT.

This chain links TRBV19 with TRBJ2-1, with 12 bases aligning to TRBD2. Germline-derived CDR1 and CDR2 are LNHDA and SQIVND (reference sequence). Trimming at V came to 3 bases and at J to 8 bases, leaving 2 bases not matched to a gene. The CDR3 has 14 residues. The CDR3 here is CASSMTSGSYEQFF. CDR3 nucleotide sequence: TGTGCCAGTAGTATGACTAGCGGGAGCTATGAGCAGTTCTTC.

The chain uses TRBV4-1 and TRBJ2-1, with TRBD1 as a possible D gene (5 bases). Germline V CDR1 and CDR2: MGHRA, YSYEKL. V lost 3 bases and J lost 8, with 11 bases in between. The CDR3 spans 13 residues. The CDR3 DNA follows: TGCGCCAGCAGCCAGGGGCCATGGGATGAGCAGTTCTTC. Its protein product is CASSQGPWDEQFF.

This chain joins TRBV7-6 and TRBJ2-1; 14 bases are a match to TRBD2. V was pared by 5 bases and J by 4 bases, with 7 bases of the junction left unmatched. Germline CDR1 and CDR2: SGHVS and FNYEAQ. This CDR3 has 17 residues. The CDR3 nucleotides are TGTGCCAGCAGCCCAACCGGGACTAGCGGGGGATACAATGAGCAGTTCTTC. Translated: CASSPTGTSGGYNEQFF. Supplemented by reference TRBV7-6 and TRBJ2-1, the full variable domain reads GAGVSQSPRYKVTKRGQDVALRCDPISGHVSLYWYRQALGQGPEFLTYFNYEAQQDKSGLPNDRFSAERPEGSISTLTIQRTEQRDSAMYRCASSPTGTSGGYNEQFFGPGTRLTVL.

The chain carries TRBV28 and TRBJ1-1; weak D call: TRBD1 (5 bases). The CDR3 contains 15 residues. Trimming stripped 4 bases from V and 6 bases from J, with 18 bases between. Germline lookup yields CDR1 MDHEN and CDR2 SYDVKM. In DNA form, the CDR3 reads TGTGCCAGCAGTTCTCCTGTAGTCAGGGCCCCTGAAGCTTTCTTT. It encodes CASSSPVVRAPEAFF.

The rearrangement joins TRBV6-1 to TRBJ1-2, with TRBD1 as a possible D gene (6 bases). The CDR3 has 12 residues. CDR1 and CDR2 (germline): MNHNS, SASEGT. Trimming shortened V by 3 bases and J by 6 bases, and 8 bases separated the two germline ends. CDR3 amino acids: CASSDRGNGYTF. In DNA form, the CDR3 reads TGTGCCAGCAGTGACAGGGGTAATGGCTACACCTTC.